What follows is one TCR beta chain and its context. The data belong to a study of blood T cell repertoires in COVID-19. Looking at the study overall: Samples representing acute and convalescent COVID-19 were sourced from the United States, Italy and Spain. PBMCs, B-cell-depleted T cells, or T cells were the source of the cDNA or gDNA that made up the material.

Source study methods: Cell counts per sample came from amplifying reference gene primers. Assay used: immunoSEQ multiplex PCR; TCRdb lists only in-frame clones, some missing. V and J calls and clone size follow that table, whereas D and trimming were derived from the DNA. The sample has hundreds of thousands of clones, about 80% seen once. CDR1 and CDR2 (germline): SGHTA, FQGTGA. The CDR3 covers 13 residues. V lost 3 bases, J lost 8 bases, and 13 bases lay in between. The J gene is TRBJ1-2, the V gene TRBV7-3, with a possible D match to TRBD1 (6 bases). The clonotype originates from a woman aged 40 to 50 with active or convalescent COVID-19. The sample was peripheral blood. DNA of the CDR3: TGTGCCAGCAGCTTTCAGGGGAGATTGGGCTACACCTTC. This sequence encodes CASSFQGRLGYTF.